The 22 T cell receptor beta chains below were found in one sample sequenced in a study of T cells in localized non-small cell lung cancer. This table comes from immunoSEQ multiplex PCR, and its TCRdb copy is limited to in-frame clones, with some not included. The table includes roughly 71,000 clones, around 85% detected once. Sequencing used peripheral blood, obtained before any cancer treatment. These receptors were collected from a male donor older than 55 with stage III squamous cell lung carcinoma.

V usage is TRBV29-1 and J usage is TRBJ2-7; D tentatively fits TRBD1 or TRBD2 (5 bases each). With 6 bases removed from V and 5 bases from J, the gap between germline ends came to 17 bases. The CDR3 contains 13 residues. CDR1 and CDR2 from the germline V gene are SQVTM and ANQGSEA. The DNA for the CDR3 is TGCAGCGTAAAAACGGGACCGCGGCACGAGCAGTACGTC. Translation gives CSVKTGPRHEQYV.

The J gene is TRBJ1-2, the V gene TRBV6-5, with D possibly matching TRBD1 (5 bases). Germline values: CDR1 MNHEY, CDR2 SVGAGI. The length of the CDR3 is 16 residues. With 2 bases removed from V and 7 bases from J, the gap between germline ends came to 20 bases. The CDR3 loop reads CASSYPTGASFFGYTF. The CDR3, as DNA: TGTGCCAGCAGTTACCCCACTGGGGCCAGTTTTTTTGGCTACACCTTC.

The rearrangement joins TRBV28 to TRBJ1-2, with D unclear. V shed 2 bases and J shed 8 bases, with 18 bases lying between them. Germline CDR1 is MDHEN and CDR2 is SYDVKM. CDR3 size: 15 residues. This CDR3 is CASSLTPGPDQGYTF. The CDR3 nucleotides read TGTGCCAGCAGTTTAACCCCCGGGCCAGACCAAGGCTACACCTTC.

CDR3 in DNA: TGCGCCAGCAAAAAAGGGACACAGAACACTGAAGCTTTCTTT. As protein: CASKKGTQNTEAFF. This chain links TRBV10-2 with TRBJ1-1; D is possibly TRBD1 (6 bases). With 7 bases removed from V and 1 base from J, the gap between germline ends came to 13 bases. Germline lookup yields CDR1 WSHSY and CDR2 SAAADI. This CDR3 contains 14 residues.

The CDR3 protein is CASSYTGTQYF. The DNA for the CDR3 is TGTGCCAGCAGTTACACGGGGACCCAGTACTTC. V gene TRBV6-5 combines with J gene TRBJ2-5; no clear D gene. The CDR3 runs to 11 residues. Germline V gene data show CDR1 as MNHEY and CDR2 as SVGAGI. V was trimmed by 2 bases and J by 7 bases, leaving 5 bases between them.

A word on this clone: The junction departs from germline at one end; a sequencing error may be responsible. This chain connects TRBV7-7 to TRBJ2-1, with D possibly being TRBD1 (6 bases). CDR3 length: 15 residues. Germline lookup yields CDR1 SSHAT and CDR2 FNYEAQ (reference sequence). CDR3 amino acids: CASSLRQGFYNEQFF. The CDR3 DNA is TGTGCTAGCAGCTTACGGCAGGGGTTCTACAATGAGCAGTTCTTC.

The chain uses TRBV6-6 and TRBJ1-2; D perhaps matches TRBD1 (6 bases). CDR1 MNHNY and CDR2 SVGAGI come from the germline V gene (reference sequence). The CDR3 extends over 14 amino acids. Trimming shortened V by 5 bases and J by 7 bases, and 17 bases separated the two germline ends. In nucleotides, the CDR3 is TGTGCCAGCAGTAGGGAGGCAGGGGAGGCTGGCTACACCTTC. Protein sequence: CASSREAGEAGYTF.

The gene calls are TRBV10-1 and TRBJ2-7, with D perhaps matching TRBD1 (7 bases). Trimming left V 8 bases short and J 2 bases short, with 16 bases between. The CDR3 spans 14 residues. Germline V CDR1 and CDR2: WNHNN, SYGVQD (reference sequence). CDR3 region: CASPWDRLAYEQYV. In nucleotides, the CDR3 is TGCGCCAGCCCTTGGGACAGACTAGCCTACGAGCAGTACGTC.

The chain is built from TRBV6-6 and TRBJ1-3; D possibly corresponds to TRBD1 (6 bases). The CDR3 totals 14 residues. V was pared by 6 bases and J by 0 bases, with 9 bases between. Germline CDR1 MNHNY, CDR2 SVGAGI (reference sequence). This chain's CDR3 is CASRDSSSGNTIYF. CDR3 coding DNA: TGTGCCAGCAGGGACAGTAGCTCTGGAAACACCATATATTTT.

This clone was counted a few times. This chain uses TRBV5-1 with TRBJ1-5; TRBD1 matches at 12 bases. This CDR3 is 15 amino acids long. V lost 4 bases and J lost 7; bases outside the gene matches: 6. CDR1 is SGHRS and CDR2 is YFSETQ in the germline V gene. Here the CDR3 DNA reads TGCGCCAGCAGCGGCGGGACAGGGGGCGACCAGCCCCAGCATTTT. It encodes CASSGGTGGDQPQHF.

The CDR3 loop is CASSLGRDQPQHF. DNA of the CDR3: TGTGCCAGCAGCTTAGGCAGGGATCAGCCCCAGCATTTT. The genes are TRBV11-2 and TRBJ1-5, with D possibly being TRBD1 (5 bases). CDR1 is SGHAT and CDR2 is FQNNGV in the germline V gene. Trimming took off 1 base at V and 5 bases at J, with 6 bases between the two ends. The length of the CDR3 is 13 residues. The full variable domain, with the rest looked up from reference TRBV11-2 and TRBJ1-5, is EAGVAQSPRYKIIEKRQSVAFWCNPISGHATLYWYQQILGQGPKLLIQFQNNGVVDDSQLPKDRFSAERLKGVDSTLKIQPAKLEDSAVYLCASSLGRDQPQHFGDGTRLSIL.

This chain uses TRBV20-1 with TRBJ2-7; D gene uncertain. V was trimmed by 6 bases and J by 5 bases, leaving 8 bases between them. Germline V CDR1 and CDR2: DFQATT, SNEGSKA (reference sequence). The CDR3 has 10 amino acids. Written as DNA, the CDR3 is TGCAGTGCAGGACGAAACGAGCAGTACGTC. This encodes CSAGRNEQYV.

The rearrangement joins TRBV15 to TRBJ2-5; no definite D call. This CDR3 is built from 14 residues. Germline CDR1 and CDR2: LNHNV and YYDKDF (reference sequence). The germline V and J ends were trimmed by 1 base and 1 base, with 7 bases remaining between them. CDR3 DNA: TGTGCCACCAGCAGAGCCAGACTCCAAGAGACCCAGTACTTC. As protein: CATSRARLQETQYF.

A single count supports this clone. The chain has TRBV29-1 and TRBJ1-4; D not certain. This CDR3 comprises 14 residues. Between the trimmed V and J ends, which lost 7 bases and 4 bases, there was a span of 16 bases. Germline CDR1 is SQVTM and CDR2 is ANQGSEA. The CDR3 is CSGKVASLNEKLFF. The CDR3 DNA is TGCAGCGGTAAAGTGGCCTCCCTTAATGAAAAACTGTTTTTT. Full variable domain (rest looked up from reference TRBV29-1 and TRBJ1-4): SAVISQKPSRDICQRGTSLTIQCQVDSQVTMMFWYRQQPGQSLTLIATANQGSEATYESGFVIDKFPISRPNLTFSTLTVSNMSPEDSSIYLCSGKVASLNEKLFFGSGTQLSVL.

The chain links TRBV27 to TRBJ1-2, with 7 bases lining up with TRBD1. CDR3 length equals 13 residues. Germline loops: CDR1 MNHEY, CDR2 SMNVEV (reference sequence). After removal of 3 bases from V and 3 bases from J, the junction contained 1 base not matched to a gene. This CDR3 is CASSFGQDYGYTF. DNA for the CDR3: TGTGCCAGCAGTTTCGGACAGGACTATGGCTACACCTTC.

This rearrangement joins TRBV6-5 to TRBJ1-5, with 9 bases fitting TRBD1. This CDR3 comprises 14 residues. The germline CDR1 and CDR2 sequences are MNHEY and SVGAGI. Trimming removed 5 bases from V and 4 bases from J; junction bases left unmatched: 3. The CDR3 loop reads CASSTGTGNQPQHF. Here the CDR3 DNA reads TGTGCCAGCAGTACAGGGACAGGGAATCAGCCCCAGCATTTT.

To note about this clone: The sample contains more than one DNA sequence encoding this CDR3. The chain links TRBV7-2 to TRBJ2-7; D gene uncertain. The ends were cut back, 0 bases at V and 0 bases at J, with 3 bases in the middle. Germline V lookup: CDR1 SGHTA, CDR2 FQGNSA. This CDR3 is built from 13 residues. The CDR3 DNA follows: TGTGCCAGCAGCTTAGCAGTCTCCTACGAGCAGTACGTC. The encoded protein is CASSLAVSYEQYV.

The rearrangement joins TRBV18 to TRBJ1-6; D gene unclear. There are 17 residues in the CDR3. Germline V gives CDR1 KGHSH, CDR2 LQKENI. Trimming left V 3 bases short and J 5 bases short, with 17 bases between. The CDR3 spells CASSPVRQNNNNSPLHF. As DNA, the CDR3 is TGTGCCAGCTCACCGGTGAGGCAGAATAATAATAATTCACCCCTCCACTTT.

This chain uses TRBV2 with TRBJ1-1; perhaps TRBD1 as D (6 bases). This CDR3 contains 18 residues. Germline CDR1 reads SNHLY; CDR2 reads FYNNEI. Trimming took off 6 bases at V and 3 bases at J, with 26 bases between the two ends. The CDR3, as DNA: TGTGCCAGCAGCGAAAGAACAGGGACGGGGGTGGCCGACACTGAAGCTTTCTTT. It encodes CASSERTGTGVADTEAFF. Full variable domain (rest looked up from reference TRBV2 and TRBJ1-1): EPEVTQTPSHQVTQMGQEVILRCVPISNHLYFYWYRQILGQKVEFLVSFYNNEISEKSEIFDDQFSVERPDGSNFTLKIRSTKLEDSAMYFCASSERTGTGVADTEAFFGQGTRLTVV.

This clone appeared a single time. The chain combines TRBV7-2 with TRBJ2-3, with D maybe TRBD2 (6 bases). Germline V gene data show CDR1 as SGHTA and CDR2 as FQGNSA. Deletions cut 2 bases from V and 4 bases from J, with 16 bases between. The CDR3 sequence is 16 residues long. The CDR3 DNA follows: TGTGCCAGCAGCTTATCGGGACTCGGGAGAGCAGATACGCAGTATTTT. Amino acid sequence: CASSLSGLGRADTQYF.

This rearrangement joins TRBV2 to TRBJ2-5, with D perhaps matching TRBD1 or TRBD2 (5 bases each). V lost 6 bases, J lost 5 bases, and 10 bases lay in between. The CDR3 length is 12 residues. CDR1 and CDR2 from the germline V gene are SNHLY and FYNNEI. The CDR3, as DNA: TGTGCCAGCAGAAGGGGCGGGGAGACCCAGTACTTC. Translating it yields CASRRGGETQYF.

This chain uses TRBV15 with TRBJ1-1; no reliable D call. The CDR3 contains 12 residues. Germline CDR1 and CDR2: LNHNV and YYDKDF (reference sequence). The V and J ends lost 1 base and 8 bases respectively, with 8 bases between them. Here the CDR3 DNA reads TGTGCCACCAGCAGAGTTGGTGGGGAAGCTTTCTTT. Its translation is CATSRVGGEAFF. Looking up the rest from reference TRBV15 and TRBJ1-1 gives the full variable domain: DAMVIQNPRYQVTQFGKPVTLSCSQTLNHNVMYWYQQKSSQAPKLLFHYYDKDFNNEADTPDNFQSRRPNTSFCFLDIRSPGLGDTAMYLCATSRVGGEAFFGQGTRLTVV.